These T cell receptor beta chains were read from a single sample in a study of graft-versus-host responses after intestinal transplantation. Measured with immunoSEQ multiplex PCR; TCRdb has only the in-frame clones, and not every one. This table has 40,000 to 45,000 clones, less than 95% appearing once. The material sequenced was PBMCs, taken around 43 weeks after intestinal transplant. These TCRs come from a human patient who received an intestinal transplant, so some T cells may come from the graft donor. Each CDR3 is given with its conserved first and last residue. D genes are given only for firm matches. Not every row has a clone size; where given, it reads once, few, many or a size class.

TRBJ1-1 TRBV9 NA NA CASSVGAGTEAFF TGTGCCAGCAGCGTAGGTGCAGGAACTGAAGCTTTCTTT
TRBJ1-4 TRBV25-1 NA NA CASSMRSHHSNEKLFF TGTGCCAGCAGTATGAGGTCCCACCACTCTAATGAAAAACTGTTTTTT
TRBJ1-1 TRBV9 NA NA CASSVVPLAGVTEAFF TGTGCCAGCAGCGTAGTGCCCCTGGCAGGGGTCACTGAAGCTTTCTTT
TRBJ2-3 TRBV28 NA TRBD2 CATQLRLANTDTQYF TGTGCCACCCAACTACGACTAGCGAACACAGATACGCAGTATTTT
TRBJ2-1 TRBV2 NA NA CASSRGRRSYNEQFF TGTGCCAGCAGCCGGGGACGGAGATCCTACAATGAGCAGTTCTTC
TRBJ1-1 TRBV6-5 NA NA CASSYRDGNTEAFF TGTGCCAGCAGTTACCGGGACGGAAACACTGAAGCTTTCTTT
TRBJ2-7 TRBV7-3 few TRBD2 CASSLGTSGTEQYF TGTGCCAGCAGCTTAGGGACTAGCGGGACCGAGCAGTACTTC
TRBJ2-7 TRBV6-5 NA TRBD1 CASDRVVHEQYF TGTGCCAGTGACAGGGTGGTCCACGAGCAGTACTTC
TRBJ1-5 TRBV18 NA TRBD1 CASSPGQGAGQPQHF TGTGCCAGCTCACCAGGACAGGGAGCAGGTCAGCCCCAGCATTTT
TRBJ2-7 TRBV4-1 NA TRBD2 CASSLTSGRAYEQYF TGCGCCAGCAGCCTAACTAGCGGGAGGGCCTACGAGCAGTACTTC
TRBJ2-6 TRBV21-1 NA NA CASSLTGEEGPGANVLTF TGTGCCAGCAGCTTAACAGGGGAAGAAGGCCCTGGGGCCAACGTCCTGACTTTC
TRBJ1-2 TRBV6-8 NA NA CASSYSDNNYGYTF TGTGCCAGCAGTTACTCGGACAATAACTATGGCTACACCTTC
TRBJ2-1 TRBV6-5 NA NA CASSALGPYNEQFF TGTGCCAGCAGTGCTTTAGGTCCCTACAATGAGCAGTTCTTC
TRBJ2-5 TRBV6-1 NA NA CAFGETQYF TGTGCCTTCGGGGAGACCCAGTACTTC
TRBJ1-5 TRBV6-5 NA TRBD1 CASTRTGTYQPQHF TGTGCCAGCACTAGGACAGGGACTTATCAGCCCCAGCATTTT
TRBJ2-7 TRBV28 once TRBD1 CASSFGGPGQGSSYEQYF TGTGCCAGCAGTTTTGGGGGCCCAGGACAGGGGAGCTCCTACGAGCAGTACTTC
TRBJ1-3 TRBV28 NA NA CASRPPGPRGNTIYF TGTGCCAGCAGACCACCAGGTCCAAGGGGAAACACCATATATTTT
TRBJ2-2 TRBV9 NA TRBD1 CASSRNRGKNTGELFF TGTGCCAGCAGCCGAAACAGGGGGAAGAACACCGGGGAGCTGTTTTTT
TRBJ2-7 TRBV4-1 NA NA CASSPNSGSYEQYF TGCGCCAGCAGCCCAAATTCAGGCTCCTACGAGCAGTACTTC
TRBJ1-1 TRBV11-2 NA NA CASSSPSLGGKAFF TGTGCCAGCAGCTCCCCCTCGCTCGGGGGGAAAGCTTTCTTT
TRBJ2-5 TRBV5-1 NA TRBD1 CASSFGTGLEETQYF TGCGCCAGCAGCTTCGGGACAGGGCTCGAGGAGACCCAGTACTTC
TRBJ2-7 TRBV7-8 NA TRBD1 CASSLDRGLGEQYF TGTGCCAGCAGCTTAGACAGGGGGCTTGGCGAGCAGTACTTC
TRBJ2-3 TRBV11-2 NA NA CASSPDGDTQYF TGTGCCAGCAGCCCAGATGGCGATACGCAGTATTTT